The 9 T cell receptor beta chains given below trace back to one sample, sequenced in a study of CD8+ T cells in alopecia areata. RNA extraction and reverse transcription yielded cDNA as sequencing template. The repertoire was sequenced with immunoSEQ multiplex PCR; TCRdb's copy has only in-frame clones and lacks some. The sample lists 130,000 or so clones, 45% to 50% occurring once. Sequenced here: CD8+ T cells sorted from blood, sampled at week 0. The receptor set was obtained from a human donor with alopecia areata.

The rearrangement links TRBV5-6 to TRBJ2-7; no clear D. Germline lookup yields CDR1 SGHDT and CDR2 YYEEEE. The CDR3 consists of 11 residues. Between the trimmed V and J ends, which lost 8 bases and 0 bases, there was a span of 6 bases. CDR3 sequence reads: CASGNSYEQYF. CDR3 sequence (DNA): TGTGCCAGTGGCAACTCCTACGAGCAGTACTTC.

This rearrangement joins TRBV29-1 to TRBJ1-2; 9 bases match TRBD1. V gave up 5 bases and J gave up 8 bases; unmatched junction bases: 12. This CDR3 region has 14 residues. In germline, CDR1 is SQVTM, CDR2 ANQGSEA. The CDR3 here is CSVFSVGTGQGYTF. The CDR3 bases are TGCAGCGTTTTCTCGGTGGGGACAGGGCAAGGCTACACCTTC.

The V gene is TRBV29-1, the J gene TRBJ2-1; no clear D gene. CDR1 is SQVTM, CDR2 ANQGSEA, per germline. V lost 6 bases to trimming and J lost 4 bases, with 13 bases between them. CDR3 length: 13 amino acids. CDR3 coding DNA: TGCAGCGTGGCAGTGGCCCCTTACAATGAGCAGTTCTTC. Its protein product is CSVAVAPYNEQFF.

The chain has TRBV6-5 and TRBJ2-4; D might be TRBD2 (6 bases). V lost 5 bases and J lost 2, with 13 bases in between. Germline values: CDR1 MNHEY, CDR2 SVGAGI. This CDR3 region has 15 residues. The CDR3 region is CASSTSGDSKNIQYF. The CDR3, as DNA: TGTGCCAGCAGTACCTCGGGGGACTCCAAAAACATTCAGTACTTC.

The chain employs TRBV29-1 and TRBJ1-4, with D uncertain. V was shortened by 5 bases and J by 7 bases, with 14 bases between the two germline ends. Germline CDR1 is SQVTM and CDR2 is ANQGSEA. The CDR3 length is 13 residues. The CDR3 loop reads CSVTPRSGEKLFF. Here the CDR3 DNA reads TGCAGCGTTACACCGAGATCGGGTGAAAAACTGTTTTTT. Full variable domain (rest looked up from reference TRBV29-1 and TRBJ1-4): SAVISQKPSRDICQRGTSLTIQCQVDSQVTMMFWYRQQPGQSLTLIATANQGSEATYESGFVIDKFPISRPNLTFSTLTVSNMSPEDSSIYLCSVTPRSGEKLFFGSGTQLSVL.

This chain joins TRBV5-1 and TRBJ2-7; 7 nucleotides align to TRBD2. The J segment lost 3 bases and the V segment lost 5 bases, leaving 8 bases of the junction unmatched. The CDR3 has 14 amino acids. Germline CDR1 reads SGHRS; CDR2 reads YFSETQ. This CDR3 reads CASRSSSGFYEQYF. In DNA form, the CDR3 reads TGCGCCAGCAGATCGAGTAGCGGGTTCTACGAGCAGTACTTC.

The gene calls are TRBV30 and TRBJ1-1, with a weak D call TRBD1 (5 bases). Germline assignment: CDR1 GTSNPN and CDR2 SVGIG (reference sequence). The CDR3 loop spans 11 amino acids. V lost 5 bases and J lost 4, with 8 bases in between. The CDR3 coding sequence is TGTGCCTGGGGGGGAATCACTGAAGCTTTCTTT. Translated, it gives CAWGGITEAFF. The whole variable domain, filled in from reference TRBV30 and TRBJ1-1, reads SQTIHQWPATLVQPVGSPLSLECTVEGTSNPNLYWYRQAAGRGLQLLFYSVGIGQISSEVPQNLSASRPQDRQFILSSKKLLLSDSGFYLCAWGGITEAFFGQGTRLTVV.

V usage is TRBV30 and J usage is TRBJ1-2, with 8 bases identical to TRBD1. The CDR3 runs 13 residues. The germline CDR1 and CDR2 sequences are GTSNPN and SVGIG (reference sequence). J gave up 4 bases and V 2 bases, and 3 bases lay outside the gene matches. DNA for the CDR3: TGTGCCTGGAGTCCAGGGGGCCTCTATGGCTACACCTTC. As protein: CAWSPGGLYGYTF.

This chain links TRBV5-1 with TRBJ1-1, with D tentatively TRBD1 (5 bases). V dropped 5 bases and J dropped 0 bases, with 14 bases sitting between them. The CDR3 contains 15 residues. The germline V gene encodes CDR1 SGHRS and CDR2 YFSETQ. As DNA, the CDR3 is TGCGCCAGCAGTGGGGAGAGGGGCTTGAACACTGAAGCTTTCTTT. This encodes CASSGERGLNTEAFF.